The 18 T cell receptor beta chains given below trace back to one sample, sequenced in a study of T cell responses to AZD1222 COVID-19 vaccine. Libraries were prepared by immunoSEQ multiplex PCR; TCRdb keeps only in-frame clonotypes and omits some of them. The sample lists around 99,000 clones, around 92% occurring once. Specimen: peripheral blood, collected 28 days after the second AZD1222 dose. The receptors were sampled from an adult who received the AZD1222 COVID-19 vaccine.

The V call is TRBV10-3, the J call TRBJ1-1; D call uncertain. Germline CDR1 reads ENHRY; CDR2 reads SYGVKD. Trimming pared 3 bases from V and 5 bases from J, leaving 13 bases between. The CDR3 spans 14 residues. CDR3 sequence (DNA): TGTGCCATCAGTGACCTGTCGGGTTCGACTGAAGCTTTCTTT. The encoded protein is CAISDLSGSTEAFF.

The chain has TRBV7-3 and TRBJ2-2; 9 bases line up with TRBD1. Unmatched junction bases numbered 8, after V lost 5 bases and J lost 4 bases. The CDR3 extends over 16 amino acids. Germline V gene lookup returns CDR1 SGHTA and CDR2 FQGTGA. The CDR3 reads CASSPQGQGGTGELFF. In DNA form, the CDR3 reads TGTGCCAGCAGCCCTCAGGGACAGGGTGGCACCGGGGAGCTGTTTTTT.

CDR3 DNA: TGCGCCAGCAGTGATGGGTCTACTGGAAACACCATATATTTT. Its translation: CASSDGSTGNTIYF. The chain is built from TRBV10-1 and TRBJ1-3; D is ambiguous. Germline V gene lookup returns CDR1 WNHNN and CDR2 SYGVQD (reference sequence). There are 14 residues in the CDR3. V was cut by 3 bases and J by 2 bases, with 8 bases left in between.

The genes are TRBV5-1 and TRBJ1-3, with D uncertain. Trimming pared 0 bases from V and 0 bases from J, leaving 4 bases between. From germline, CDR1 is SGHRS and CDR2 YFSETQ. This CDR3 contains 14 residues. The CDR3 DNA reads as TGCGCCAGCAGCTTGGGGGACTCTGGAAACACCATATATTTT. Its translation is CASSLGDSGNTIYF.

The chain employs TRBV11-1 and TRBJ2-7, with D uncertain. Germline values: CDR1 SGHAT, CDR2 FQDESV (reference sequence). Trimming cost V 5 bases and J 2 bases, with 13 bases left between them. The CDR3 extends over 14 amino acids. The CDR3 nucleotides read TGTGCCAGCAGCCACGAGACGGCAGCCTACGAGCAGTACTTC. Translation: CASSHETAAYEQYF.

The V call is TRBV6-5, the J call TRBJ1-4; D might be TRBD1 (5 bases). V lost 8 bases and J lost 14, with 21 bases in between. This CDR3 spans 13 amino acids. Germline V gene lookup returns CDR1 MNHEY and CDR2 SVGAGI. The CDR3 DNA sequence: TGTGCCAGCGGGGGACCGCGTAAGGGAACGCTGTTTTTT. Protein: CASGGPRKGTLFF.

The chain has TRBV29-1 and TRBJ2-2; D is uncertain. Germline assignment: CDR1 SQVTM and CDR2 ANQGSEA. Trimming took off 5 bases at V and 0 bases at J, with 7 bases between the two ends. The CDR3 totals 13 residues. CDR3 sequence: CSVTQSNTGELFF. Here the CDR3 DNA reads TGCAGCGTTACACAGTCGAACACCGGGGAGCTGTTTTTT.

The chain has TRBV7-9 and TRBJ2-2; 8 bases agree with TRBD1. CDR1 SEHNR and CDR2 FQNEAQ come from the germline V gene (reference sequence). V trimming: 4 bases; J trimming: 5 bases; junction bases outside the gene matches: 6. The CDR3 has 15 residues. Written as DNA, the CDR3 is TGTGCCAGCAGCTCGACAGGGGCAGGGACCGGGGAGCTGTTTTTT. Protein sequence: CASSSTGAGTGELFF. The full variable domain, with the rest looked up from reference TRBV7-9 and TRBJ2-2, is DTGVSQNPRHKITKRGQNVTFRCDPISEHNRLYWYRQTLGQGPEFLTYFQNEAQLEKSRLLSDRFSAERPKGSFSTLEIQRTEQGDSAMYLCASSSTGAGTGELFFGEGSRLTVL.

The rearrangement links TRBV11-1 to TRBJ1-1, with D unclear. The CDR3 spans 14 residues. The germline V gene encodes CDR1 SGHAT and CDR2 FQDESV (reference sequence). Trimming removed 3 bases at V and 1 base at J, with 9 bases between. Here the CDR3 reads CASSFTRPNTEAFF. The CDR3 nucleotides are TGTGCCAGCAGCTTTACCCGGCCGAACACTGAAGCTTTCTTT.

V gene TRBV30 combines with J gene TRBJ2-7; 7 nucleotides align to TRBD1. With V trimmed by 4 bases and J by 2 bases, 8 bases remained unmatched. This CDR3 region has 14 residues. Germline CDR1 and CDR2: GTSNPN and SVGIG (reference sequence). CDR3 nucleotide sequence: TGTGCCTGGACCTGGGACAGCACAACCTACGAGCAGTACTTC. Encoded protein: CAWTWDSTTYEQYF.

The rearrangement links TRBV6-5 to TRBJ2-7, with D possibly being TRBD2 (6 bases). The germline CDR1 and CDR2 sequences are MNHEY and SVGAGI. Trimming removed 8 bases at V and 2 bases at J, with 10 bases between. The CDR3 is 12 amino acids. The CDR3 region has the DNA TGTGCCAGCGCGGGGCCCACCTACGAGCAGTACTTC. This translates into CASAGPTYEQYF.

This clone was seen a single time. The chain's CDR3 is CASSLAGGPRPEQYF. CDR3 sequence (DNA): TGCGCCAGCAGCTTGGCCGGTGGCCCGAGGCCCGAGCAGTACTTC. This chain links TRBV5-1 with TRBJ2-7; D is unclear. This CDR3 is built from 15 residues. Trimming took 0 bases from V and 6 from J, leaving 16 bases between them. Germline values: CDR1 SGHRS, CDR2 YFSETQ.

V and J are TRBV4-1 and TRBJ1-6; the D gene is possibly TRBD1 (6 bases). The CDR3 spans 16 residues. The germline gives CDR1 MGHRA, CDR2 YSYEKL. V was trimmed by 1 base and J by 6 bases, leaving 13 bases between them. This CDR3 reads CASSQVVGQINSPLHF. DNA of the CDR3: TGCGCCAGCAGCCAAGTTGTAGGACAGATTAATTCACCCCTCCACTTT.

This chain links TRBV20-1 with TRBJ2-5; D not certain. CDR3 length: 14 amino acids. Germline V gene lookup returns CDR1 DFQATT and CDR2 SNEGSKA (reference sequence). V lost 3 bases and J lost 4, with 15 bases in between. Here the CDR3 DNA reads TGCAGTGCTAGTGAAGATGCGGCACGAGAGACCCAGTACTTC. Translation: CSASEDAARETQYF.

J is TRBJ2-2 and V is TRBV10-3; D may be TRBD1 or TRBD2 (5 bases each). In germline, CDR1 is ENHRY, CDR2 SYGVKD. V lost 2 bases, J lost 8 bases, and 18 bases lay in between. This CDR3 is built from 16 residues. The CDR3 region has the DNA TGTGCCATCAGTGAGACAGGAGGTTTGGGGTTTGGGGAGCTGTTTTTT. Encoded protein: CAISETGGLGFGELFF.

The rearrangement joins TRBV10-3 to TRBJ2-3; D unresolved. V was pared by 2 bases and J by 6 bases, with 9 bases between. The V gene's germline CDR1 is ENHRY and CDR2 SYGVKD. The CDR3 has 13 amino acids. The chain's CDR3 is CAISEGRWDTQYF. Written as DNA, the CDR3 is TGTGCCATCAGTGAGGGGCGTTGGGATACGCAGTATTTT.

The chain has TRBV7-2 and TRBJ1-5; D unclear. V shed 6 bases and J shed 4 bases, with 13 bases lying between them. This CDR3 has 14 amino acids. Per the germline V gene, CDR1 is SGHTA and CDR2 is FQGNSA. This CDR3 is CASSGGWGNQPQHF. CDR3 DNA sequence: TGTGCCAGCAGTGGAGGTTGGGGTAATCAGCCCCAGCATTTT.

Only a few counts were recorded for this clone. The chain is built from TRBV10-3 and TRBJ2-7, with D tentatively TRBD2 (5 bases). The CDR3 contains 15 residues. The V gene lost 0 bases and the J gene lost 7 bases, with 16 bases spanning the gap. Germline CDR1 reads ENHRY; CDR2 reads SYGVKD. CDR3 in amino acids: CAISESLETRGEQYF. In DNA form, the CDR3 reads TGTGCCATCAGTGAGTCGTTGGAAACCCGGGGAGAGCAGTACTTC.